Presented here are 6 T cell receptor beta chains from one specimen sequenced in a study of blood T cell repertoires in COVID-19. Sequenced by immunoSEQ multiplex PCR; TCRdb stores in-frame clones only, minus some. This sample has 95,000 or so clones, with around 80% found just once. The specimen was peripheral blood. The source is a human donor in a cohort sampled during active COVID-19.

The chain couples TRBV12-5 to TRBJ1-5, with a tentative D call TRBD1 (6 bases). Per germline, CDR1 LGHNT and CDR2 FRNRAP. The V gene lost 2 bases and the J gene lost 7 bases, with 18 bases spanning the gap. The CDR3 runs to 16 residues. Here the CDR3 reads CASGLTTGTTNQPQHF. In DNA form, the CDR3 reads TGTGCTAGTGGTTTGACCACCGGGACAACCAACCAGCCCCAGCATTTT.

The CDR3 here is CASSERSAGGETQYF. The CDR3 DNA reads TGTGCCAGCAGTGAAAGGTCGGCAGGGGGAGAGACCCAGTACTTC. The rearrangement uses TRBV2 and TRBJ2-5; 7 bases fit TRBD1. Germline lookup yields CDR1 SNHLY and CDR2 FYNNEI. This CDR3 contains 15 residues. The V segment lost 2 bases and the J segment 4 bases; nucleotides outside the gene matches: 7.

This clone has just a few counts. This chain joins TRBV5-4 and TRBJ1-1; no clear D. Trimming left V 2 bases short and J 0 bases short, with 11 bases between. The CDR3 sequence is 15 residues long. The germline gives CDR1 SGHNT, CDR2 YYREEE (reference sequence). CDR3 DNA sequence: TGTGCCAGCAGCTTTTCGGCCGGGATGAACACTGAAGCTTTCTTT. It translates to CASSFSAGMNTEAFF.

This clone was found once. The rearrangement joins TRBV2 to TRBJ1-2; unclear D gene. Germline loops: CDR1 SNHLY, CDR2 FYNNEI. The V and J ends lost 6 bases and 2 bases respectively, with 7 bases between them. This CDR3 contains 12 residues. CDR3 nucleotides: TGTGCCAGCAGCCCGACAAACTATGGCTACACCTTC. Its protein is CASSPTNYGYTF.

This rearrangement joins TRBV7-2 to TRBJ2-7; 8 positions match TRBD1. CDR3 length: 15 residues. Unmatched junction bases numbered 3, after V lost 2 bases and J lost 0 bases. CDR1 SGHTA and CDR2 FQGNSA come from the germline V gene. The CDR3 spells CASSLPDRGSYEQYF. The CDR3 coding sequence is TGTGCCAGCAGCTTACCTGACAGGGGCTCCTACGAGCAGTACTTC.

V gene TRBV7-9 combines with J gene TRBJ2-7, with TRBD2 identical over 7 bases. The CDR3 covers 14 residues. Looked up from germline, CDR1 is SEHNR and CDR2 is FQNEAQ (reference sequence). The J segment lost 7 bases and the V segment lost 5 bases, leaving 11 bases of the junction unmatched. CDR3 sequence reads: CASSQDLRGGEQYF. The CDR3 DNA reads TGTGCCAGCAGCCAGGACTTGAGGGGAGGGGAGCAGTACTTC.